This T cell receptor (beta chain) appears in the sequencing data of a study of identical twins. Overall study results and limits: Reduced insertions were recorded for abundant cord blood beta clonotypes, with no such pattern in memory repertoires.

In its sample, this clonotype was seen a few times. The antigen remains undetermined. Using its own MiXCR run on the 5' RACE reads, TCRdb lists one record per CDR3 protein. The sample consists of roughly 240,000 distinct CDR3 sequences, approximately 7.9% of them appearing once. The sample was also linked to a second study, of yellow fever vaccine responses in identical twins.

Sequencing was done on a sample of CD8+ T cells sorted from blood. This clonotype was obtained from a woman aged 18-30 years in good health.

The CDR3 spells CASSLVGQGPTYEQYF. In nucleotides, the CDR3 is TGTGCCAGCAGTTTAGTGGGACAGGGGCCGACCTACGAGCAGTACTTC. The chain employs TRBV28 and TRBJ2-7; 10 nucleotides match TRBD1. Germline V gene sequence: CDR1 MDHEN, CDR2 SYDVKM. The CDR3 length is 16 residues. J was trimmed by 2 bases and V by 2 bases; bases with no gene match: 6.